This T cell receptor (beta chain) derives from a study of T cells in Graves' hyperthyroidism and ophthalmopathy. Broader study findings: Most thyroid clonotypes that were expanded above 0.001 also turned up in blood.

In its sample, this clonotype was seen a few times. Its antigen is unknown. Each diagnosis drew on symptoms, thyroxine, TRAb, thyroid ultrasound and orbital computed tomography findings. RNA transcripts gave rise to amplified TCR beta CDR3 regions. The TCR CDR3 was amplified in a first-round RT-PCR using the HTBI primer set. TCRdb independently ran MiXCR on the multiplex PCR reads; one entry per CDR3 protein. The repertoire has more than 450,000 distinct CDR3 sequences, 15% to 20% of them found once; the top ten carry over 45%. Germline-derived CDR1 and CDR2 are SQVTM and ANQGSEA. This CDR3 has 12 amino acids.

The gene calls are TRBV29-1 and TRBJ2-5; no firm D call. The sample was blood. The receptor's source is a man aged 35 to 55 with Graves' ophthalmopathy. CDR3 nucleotides: TGCTGCGCAAGGACCCAATGGGAGACCCAGTACTTC. Translation gives CCARTQWETQYF.